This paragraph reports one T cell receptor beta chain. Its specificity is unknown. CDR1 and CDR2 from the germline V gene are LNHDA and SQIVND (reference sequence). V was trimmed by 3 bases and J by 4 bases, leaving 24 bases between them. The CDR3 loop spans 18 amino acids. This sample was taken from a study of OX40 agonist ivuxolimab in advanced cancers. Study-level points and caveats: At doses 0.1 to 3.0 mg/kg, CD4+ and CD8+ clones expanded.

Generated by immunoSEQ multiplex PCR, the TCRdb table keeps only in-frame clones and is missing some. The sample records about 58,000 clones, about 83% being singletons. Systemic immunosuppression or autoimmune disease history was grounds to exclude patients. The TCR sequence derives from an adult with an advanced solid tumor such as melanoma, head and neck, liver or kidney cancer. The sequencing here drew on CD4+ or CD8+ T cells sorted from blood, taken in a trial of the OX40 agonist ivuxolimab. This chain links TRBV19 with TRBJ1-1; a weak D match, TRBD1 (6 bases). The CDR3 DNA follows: TGTGCCAGTAGTATTTTGCCCCCTTTACAGGGAAGAGCCACTGAAGCTTTCTTT. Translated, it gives CASSILPPLQGRATEAFF.